The 26 T cell receptor beta chains given below trace back to one sample, sequenced in a study of blood T cells in healthy people across ages. A second PCR, run for roughly 7 to 11 cycles, used a sample-barcoded 5' primer plus a J-beta primer mix. TCRdb reprocessed the 5' RACE reads via MiXCR and lists one record per CDR3 protein. This sample has 270,000 or so distinct CDR3 sequences, with 25% to 30% found just once. Sequenced sample: blood. These receptors were collected from a woman between 65 and 79 years old in good health.

The chain links TRBV4-2 to TRBJ1-4; TRBD1 might be the D (6 bases). This CDR3 spans 13 amino acids. V was pared by 0 bases and J by 8 bases, with 7 bases between. Germline CDR1 and CDR2: LGHNA and YNFKEQ. CDR3 coding DNA: TGTGCCAGCAGCCAAGAACAGGGCGAAAAACTGTTTTTT. Protein sequence: CASSQEQGEKLFF.

The rearrangement links TRBV24-1 to TRBJ2-1; D is unresolved. V lost 5 bases to trimming and J lost 8 bases, with 9 bases between them. The CDR3 covers 12 residues. CDR1 KGHDR and CDR2 SFDVKD come from the germline V gene. Written as DNA, the CDR3 is TGTGCCACCAGTGGTACAGCCCATGAGCAGTTCTTC. It yields the protein CATSGTAHEQFF.

The chain uses TRBV5-6 and TRBJ1-2; D unclear. Germline V lookup: CDR1 SGHDT, CDR2 YYEEEE. V shed 0 bases and J shed 8 bases, with 14 bases lying between them. The CDR3 has 14 residues. CDR3 in amino acids: CASSLGRQKHGYTF. The CDR3 DNA is TGTGCCAGCAGCTTGGGGCGGCAAAAGCACGGCTACACCTTC.

The genes are TRBV7-9 and TRBJ1-5; D is undetermined. This CDR3 spans 14 amino acids. The germline V gene has CDR1 SEHNR and CDR2 FQNEAQ (reference sequence). V was shortened by 2 bases and J by 1 base, with 6 bases between the two germline ends. CDR3 bases: TGTGCCAGCAGCTTAAGTTACAGCAATCAGCCCCAGCATTTT. Protein product: CASSLSYSNQPQHF. The whole variable domain, filled in from reference TRBV7-9 and TRBJ1-5, reads DTGVSQNPRHKITKRGQNVTFRCDPISEHNRLYWYRQTLGQGPEFLTYFQNEAQLEKSRLLSDRFSAERPKGSFSTLEIQRTEQGDSAMYLCASSLSYSNQPQHFGDGTRLSIL.

This clonotype occurred a few times. The chain has TRBV5-1 and TRBJ2-7, with 10 bases matching TRBD2. CDR1 and CDR2 from the germline V gene are SGHRS and YFSETQ. The CDR3 totals 15 residues. V trimming: 6 bases; J trimming: 4 bases; junction bases outside the gene matches: 10. In DNA form, the CDR3 reads TGCGCCAGCATGTTCTTAGCGGGAGGTTCTTACGAGCAGTACTTC. Protein sequence: CASMFLAGGSYEQYF.

The gene calls are TRBV12-3 or TRBV12-4 and TRBJ2-7, with a possible D match to TRBD1 (5 bases). V gave up 2 bases and J gave up 3 bases, with 14 bases separating them. There are 15 residues in the CDR3. CDR3 amino acids: CASSLPGQGIYEQYF. CDR3 DNA: TGTGCCAGCAGTTTACCAGGGCAAGGGATCTACGAGCAGTACTTC.

This sequence joins TRBV3-1 and TRBJ1-1, with 12 bases fitting TRBD1. V shed 8 bases and J 6 bases; nucleotides not matched to a gene: 7. CDR1 is LGHDT and CDR2 is YNNKEL in the germline V gene (reference sequence). The CDR3 is 14 residues long. The CDR3: CASGPGTGGAEAFF. As DNA, the CDR3 is TGTGCCAGCGGCCCCGGGACAGGGGGCGCTGAAGCTTTCTTT.

As to this clonotype: At one end, the junction sequence differs from germline, possibly due to a read error. The genes are TRBV18 and TRBJ1-4, with a tentative D call TRBD1 (6 bases). Germline values: CDR1 KGHSH, CDR2 LQKENI. CDR3 length equals 17 residues. The CDR3 reads CASSPNHPGGINEKLVF. The DNA for the CDR3 is TGTGCCAGCTCACCAAACCATCCGGGGGGCATTAATGAAAAACTGGTTTTT.

This chain joins TRBV7-9 and TRBJ2-5; TRBD2 is a possible D gene (6 bases). The CDR3 extends over 16 amino acids. Germline CDR1 reads SEHNR; CDR2 reads FQNEAQ (reference sequence). Deletions cut 3 bases from V and 4 bases from J, with 18 bases between. The DNA of the CDR3 is TGTGCCAGCAGCTTGGGGCGGGATAATGGAGGAGAGACCCAGTACTTC. It specifies CASSLGRDNGGETQYF. Using reference TRBV7-9 and TRBJ2-5 for the parts outside the CDR3, the full variable domain is DTGVSQNPRHKITKRGQNVTFRCDPISEHNRLYWYRQTLGQGPEFLTYFQNEAQLEKSRLLSDRFSAERPKGSFSTLEIQRTEQGDSAMYLCASSLGRDNGGETQYFGPGTRLLVL.

This clonotype was seen just once. The chain is built from TRBV11-2 and TRBJ2-4; D tentatively reads TRBD1 or TRBD2 (7 bases each). There are 15 residues in the CDR3. V was pared by 6 bases and J by 7 bases, with 19 bases between. Germline-derived CDR1 and CDR2 are SGHAT and FQNNGV. DNA for the CDR3: TGTGCCAGCAGGTCTCAGGGGGGGAGGAGGAACATTCAGTACTTC. Translating gives CASRSQGGRRNIQYF.

This chain connects TRBV2 to TRBJ2-4; D is possibly TRBD2 (5 bases). This CDR3 has 14 amino acids. Trimming removed 5 bases at V and 1 base at J, with 9 bases between. Germline values: CDR1 SNHLY, CDR2 FYNNEI. CDR3 loop: CASSTSGAKNIQYF. In nucleotides, the CDR3 is TGTGCCAGCAGTACCAGCGGCGCCAAAAACATTCAGTACTTC.

This chain links TRBV28 with TRBJ2-7, with 10 bases fitting TRBD2. The CDR3 consists of 13 residues. In germline, CDR1 is MDHEN, CDR2 SYDVKM. The V gene end was trimmed by 8 bases and the J gene end by 4 bases; junction bases not matched to a gene: 5. The CDR3 region has the DNA TGTGCCAGCCATGGGACTAGCGTTTACGAGCAGTACTTC. Translating gives CASHGTSVYEQYF.

This chain links TRBV24-1 with TRBJ1-5; D remains unclear. The CDR3 is 17 residues long. Germline V CDR1 and CDR2: KGHDR, SFDVKD. V was trimmed by 3 bases and J by 0 bases, leaving 14 bases between them. CDR3 protein: CATSDTREEDSNQPQHF. In DNA, the CDR3 is TGTGCCACCAGTGATACGCGGGAGGAAGATAGCAATCAGCCCCAGCATTTT.

The V gene is TRBV9, the J gene TRBJ2-3; 7 bases map to TRBD1. CDR3 length equals 14 residues. J gave up 5 bases and V 4 bases, and 7 bases lay outside the gene matches. Germline loops: CDR1 SGDLS, CDR2 YYNGEE. Here the CDR3 DNA reads TGTGCCAGCAGCCTAGGACAGGAAAGAGATACGCAGTATTTT. Its translation: CASSLGQERDTQYF.

This clonotype has a handful of counts. This chain joins TRBV20-1 and TRBJ1-4, with D hard to call. Germline V gives CDR1 DFQATT, CDR2 SNEGSKA (reference sequence). V was cut by 6 bases and J by 4 bases, with 9 bases left in between. The CDR3 contains 12 residues. The CDR3 sequence is CSAADHNEKLFF. As DNA, the CDR3 is TGCAGTGCGGCAGATCATAATGAAAAACTGTTTTTT.

The sample holds a few counts of this clonotype. The chain has TRBV29-1 and TRBJ2-1; D is unclear. The V end was cut by 1 base, the J end by 9 bases, with 7 bases between. Germline V gene sequence: CDR1 SQVTM, CDR2 ANQGSEA. The CDR3 is 11 amino acids. The CDR3 bases are TGCAGCGTTGAAGGACCCGCTGAGCAGTTCTTC. Translating gives CSVEGPAEQFF.

The chain employs TRBV5-8 and TRBJ2-7, with 11 nucleotides matching TRBD2. J lost 3 bases, V lost 5 bases, and 7 bases had no gene match. This CDR3 spans 15 amino acids. Germline CDR1 reads SGHTS; CDR2 reads YDEGEE. CDR3 sequence reads: CASRIGTSGRYEQYF. The CDR3 bases are TGTGCCAGCAGGATCGGGACTAGCGGACGCTACGAGCAGTACTTC.

The V call is TRBV6-5, the J call TRBJ2-4, with D possibly matching TRBD1 (5 bases). This CDR3 spans 15 amino acids. Deletions cut 8 bases from V and 6 bases from J, with 20 bases between. CDR1 and CDR2 from the germline V gene are MNHEY and SVGAGI. CDR3 DNA: TGTGCCAGCGGCAACTCGGACAAGGGAACAAACATTCAGTACTTC. The encoded protein is CASGNSDKGTNIQYF.

V and J are TRBV12-3 or TRBV12-4 and TRBJ2-5; a weak D match, TRBD2 (6 bases). V gave up 7 bases and J gave up 5 bases, with 17 bases separating them. The CDR3 totals 14 residues. DNA for the CDR3: TGTGCCAGCACCTGGGACTCCAGCACGGAGACCCAGTACTTC. This encodes CASTWDSSTETQYF.

CDR3 residues: CASSFQGGNSPLHF. DNA for the CDR3: TGTGCCAGCAGTTTTCAGGGGGGAAATTCACCCCTCCACTTT. The chain is built from TRBV12-3 or TRBV12-4 and TRBJ1-6; TRBD1 matches 7 bases. The junction had 3 bases not matched to a gene; V was cut back by 3 bases and J by 7 bases. The CDR3 extends over 14 amino acids.

The chain uses TRBV5-1 and TRBJ2-3, with 11 bases aligning to TRBD1. In germline, CDR1 is SGHRS, CDR2 YFSETQ. Losses at the gene ends were 4 bases for V and 3 bases for J; bases not matched to a gene: 4. The CDR3 is 15 residues long. CDR3 DNA: TGCGCCAGCAGCAGGACAGGGGGCCGTACAGATACGCAGTATTTT. Translation: CASSRTGGRTDTQYF.

This chain connects TRBV5-1 to TRBJ1-3; 9 nucleotides align to TRBD1. The germline CDR1 and CDR2 sequences are SGHRS and YFSETQ. V lost 0 bases and J lost 2; bases outside the gene matches: 0. CDR3 length: 15 residues. CDR3 protein: CASSLGTGAGNTIYF. CDR3 DNA sequence: TGCGCCAGCAGCTTGGGGACAGGGGCTGGAAACACCATATATTTT.

This clonotype occurred many times. The chain links TRBV29-1 to TRBJ2-5; D call uncertain. Germline assignment: CDR1 SQVTM and CDR2 ANQGSEA. The CDR3 extends over 14 amino acids. V was clipped by 3 bases and J by 2 bases, with 13 bases between them. CDR3 sequence: CSVEAVRLQETQYF. In nucleotides, the CDR3 is TGCAGCGTTGAGGCAGTAAGGTTACAAGAGACCCAGTACTTC.

The J gene is TRBJ2-7, the V gene TRBV2; the D gene could be TRBD1 or TRBD2 (6 bases each). Trimming left V 8 bases short and J 0 bases short, with 8 bases between. Germline assignment: CDR1 SNHLY and CDR2 FYNNEI. The length of the CDR3 is 12 residues. The CDR3 region is CASGGGSYEQYF. DNA of the CDR3: TGTGCCAGCGGAGGGGGCTCCTACGAGCAGTACTTC.

This clonotype was counted only a few times. This chain joins TRBV6-5 and TRBJ2-7, with 9 bases that match TRBD1. Germline trimming cut 3 bases from V and 3 bases from J; bases unmatched to any gene: 12. CDR1 and CDR2 from the germline V gene are MNHEY and SVGAGI. This CDR3 has 17 residues. The CDR3 DNA sequence: TGTGCCAGCAGTTATGGGGACAGGGCGACCCCAATCTACGAGCAGTACTTC. Amino acids: CASSYGDRATPIYEQYF.

V usage is TRBV7-2 and J usage is TRBJ2-1, with D perhaps TRBD2 (6 bases). The germline V and J ends were trimmed by 5 bases and 8 bases, with 19 bases remaining between them. Germline CDR1 and CDR2: SGHTA and FQGNSA. The CDR3 contains 15 residues. DNA for the CDR3: TGTGCCAGCAGCCCCTCGGGACCCGGGGGTCATGAGCAGTTCTTC. This sequence encodes CASSPSGPGGHEQFF.